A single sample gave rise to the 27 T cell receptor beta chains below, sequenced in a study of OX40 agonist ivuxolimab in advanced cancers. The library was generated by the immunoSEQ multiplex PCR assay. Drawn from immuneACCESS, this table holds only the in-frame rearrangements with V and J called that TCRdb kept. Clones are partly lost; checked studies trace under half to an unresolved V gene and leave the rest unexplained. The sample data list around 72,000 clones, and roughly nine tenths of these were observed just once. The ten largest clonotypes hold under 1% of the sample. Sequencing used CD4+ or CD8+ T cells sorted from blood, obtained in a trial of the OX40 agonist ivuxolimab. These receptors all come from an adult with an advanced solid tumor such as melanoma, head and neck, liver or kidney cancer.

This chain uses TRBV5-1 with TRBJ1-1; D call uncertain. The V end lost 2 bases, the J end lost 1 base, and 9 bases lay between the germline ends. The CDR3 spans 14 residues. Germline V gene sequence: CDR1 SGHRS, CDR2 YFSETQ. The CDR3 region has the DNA TGCGCCAGCAGCTTACCCCTCCAGAACACTGAAGCTTTCTTT. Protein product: CASSLPLQNTEAFF.

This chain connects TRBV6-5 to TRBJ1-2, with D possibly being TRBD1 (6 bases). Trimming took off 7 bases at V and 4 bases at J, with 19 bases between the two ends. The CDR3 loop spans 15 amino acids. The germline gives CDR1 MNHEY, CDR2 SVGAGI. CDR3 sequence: CASKSDRSFAYGYTF. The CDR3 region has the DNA TGTGCCAGCAAAAGTGACAGGAGCTTTGCCTATGGCTACACCTTC.

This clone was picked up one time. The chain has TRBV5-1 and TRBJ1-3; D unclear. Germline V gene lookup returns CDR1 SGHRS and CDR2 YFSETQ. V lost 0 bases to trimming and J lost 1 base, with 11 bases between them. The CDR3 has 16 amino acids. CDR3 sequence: CASSLDGPRSGNTIYF. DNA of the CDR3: TGCGCCAGCAGCTTGGACGGGCCCAGATCTGGAAACACCATATATTTT.

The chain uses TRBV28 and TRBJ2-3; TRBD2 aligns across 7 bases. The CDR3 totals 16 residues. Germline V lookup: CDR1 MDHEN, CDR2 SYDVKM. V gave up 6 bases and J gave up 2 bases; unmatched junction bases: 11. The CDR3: CASSRAGTTYTDTQYF. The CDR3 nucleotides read TGTGCCAGCAGCCGAGCCGGGACTACCTACACAGATACGCAGTATTTT.

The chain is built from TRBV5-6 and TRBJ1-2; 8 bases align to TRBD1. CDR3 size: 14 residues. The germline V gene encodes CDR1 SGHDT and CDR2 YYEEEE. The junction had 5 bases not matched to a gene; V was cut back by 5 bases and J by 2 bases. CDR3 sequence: CASRPTGVNYGYTF. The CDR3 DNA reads TGTGCCAGCAGGCCGACAGGGGTCAACTATGGCTACACCTTC.

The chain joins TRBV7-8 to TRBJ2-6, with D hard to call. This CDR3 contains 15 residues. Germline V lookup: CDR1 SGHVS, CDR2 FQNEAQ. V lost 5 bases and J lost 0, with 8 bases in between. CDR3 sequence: CASSRHASGANVLTF. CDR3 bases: TGTGCCAGCAGCCGACATGCCTCTGGGGCCAACGTCCTGACTTTC.

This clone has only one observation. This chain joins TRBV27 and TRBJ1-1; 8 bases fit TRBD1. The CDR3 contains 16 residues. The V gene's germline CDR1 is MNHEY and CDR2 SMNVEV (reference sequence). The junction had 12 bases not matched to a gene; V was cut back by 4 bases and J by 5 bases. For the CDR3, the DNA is TGTGCCAGCAGTTCCGGACAGGGTCGAGCTGAAACTGAAGCTTTCTTT. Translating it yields CASSSGQGRAETEAFF.

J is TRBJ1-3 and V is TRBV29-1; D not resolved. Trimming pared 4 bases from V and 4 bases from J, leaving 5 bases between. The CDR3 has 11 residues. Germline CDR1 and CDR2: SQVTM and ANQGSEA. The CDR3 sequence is CSVVGGNTIYF. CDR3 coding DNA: TGCAGCGTTGTCGGAGGAAACACCATATATTTT.

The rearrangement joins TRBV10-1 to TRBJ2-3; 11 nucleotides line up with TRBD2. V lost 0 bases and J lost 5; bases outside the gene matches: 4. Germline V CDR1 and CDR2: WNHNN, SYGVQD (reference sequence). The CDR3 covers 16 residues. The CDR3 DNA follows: TGCGCCAGCAGTGAGTCTACTAGCGGGAGTGGAGATACGCAGTATTTT. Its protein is CASSESTSGSGDTQYF.

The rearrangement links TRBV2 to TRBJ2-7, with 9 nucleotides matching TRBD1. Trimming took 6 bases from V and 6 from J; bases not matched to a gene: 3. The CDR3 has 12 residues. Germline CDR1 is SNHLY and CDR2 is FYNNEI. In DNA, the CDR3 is TGTGCCAGCAGACCGGACAGGGGCGAGCAGTACTTC. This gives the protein CASRPDRGEQYF.

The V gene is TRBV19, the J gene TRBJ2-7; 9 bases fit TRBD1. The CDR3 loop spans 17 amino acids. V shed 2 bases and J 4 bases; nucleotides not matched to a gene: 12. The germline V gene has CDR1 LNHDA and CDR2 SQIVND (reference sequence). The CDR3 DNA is TGTGCCAGTAGTATAAGTGAGTCGACAGGGGGATTTTACGAGCAGTACTTC. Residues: CASSISESTGGFYEQYF.

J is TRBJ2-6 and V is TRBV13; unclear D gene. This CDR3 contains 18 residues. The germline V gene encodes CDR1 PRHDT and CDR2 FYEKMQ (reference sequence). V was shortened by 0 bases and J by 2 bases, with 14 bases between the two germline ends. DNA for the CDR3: TGTGCCAGCAGCTTAGGTGGGTCGTGGGAACCTGGGGCCAACGTCCTGACTTTC. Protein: CASSLGGSWEPGANVLTF.

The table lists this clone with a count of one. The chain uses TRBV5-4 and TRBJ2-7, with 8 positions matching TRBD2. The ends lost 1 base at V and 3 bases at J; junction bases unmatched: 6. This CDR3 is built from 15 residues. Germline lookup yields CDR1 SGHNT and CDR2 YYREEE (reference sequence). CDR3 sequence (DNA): TGTGCCAGCAGCTTGATACAAGCGGGGGACTACGAGCAGTACTTC. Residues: CASSLIQAGDYEQYF.

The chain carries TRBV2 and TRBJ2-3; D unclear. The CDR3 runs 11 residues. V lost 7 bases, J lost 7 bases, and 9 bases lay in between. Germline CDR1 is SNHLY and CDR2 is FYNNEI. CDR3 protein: CASKEGNTQYF. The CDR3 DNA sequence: TGTGCCAGCAAAGAAGGTAATACGCAGTATTTT.

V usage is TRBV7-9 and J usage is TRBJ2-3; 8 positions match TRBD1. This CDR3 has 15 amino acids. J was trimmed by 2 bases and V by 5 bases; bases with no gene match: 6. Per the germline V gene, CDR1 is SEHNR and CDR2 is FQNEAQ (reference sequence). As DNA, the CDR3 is TGTGCCAGCAGCACCGGACAGGGATTCACAGATACGCAGTATTTT. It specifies CASSTGQGFTDTQYF.

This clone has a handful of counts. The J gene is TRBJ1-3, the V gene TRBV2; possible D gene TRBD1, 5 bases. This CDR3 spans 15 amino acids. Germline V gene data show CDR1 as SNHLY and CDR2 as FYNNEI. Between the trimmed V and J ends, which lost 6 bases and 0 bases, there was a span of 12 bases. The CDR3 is CASSRDRNSGNTIYF. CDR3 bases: TGTGCCAGCAGCCGGGACCGAAACTCTGGAAACACCATATATTTT.

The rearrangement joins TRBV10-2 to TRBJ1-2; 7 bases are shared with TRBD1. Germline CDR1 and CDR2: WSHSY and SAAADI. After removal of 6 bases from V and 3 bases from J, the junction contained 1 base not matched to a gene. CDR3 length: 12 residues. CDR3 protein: CASSQGDYGYTF. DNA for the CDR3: TGCGCCAGCAGCCAGGGGGACTATGGCTACACCTTC.

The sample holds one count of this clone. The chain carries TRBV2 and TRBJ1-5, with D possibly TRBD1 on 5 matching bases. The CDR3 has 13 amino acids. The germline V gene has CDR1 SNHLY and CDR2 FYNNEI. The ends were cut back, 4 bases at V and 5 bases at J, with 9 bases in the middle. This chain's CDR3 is CASSGGVDQPQHF. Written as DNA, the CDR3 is TGTGCCAGCAGTGGGGGGGTAGATCAGCCCCAGCATTTT. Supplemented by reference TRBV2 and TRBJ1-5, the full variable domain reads EPEVTQTPSHQVTQMGQEVILRCVPISNHLYFYWYRQILGQKVEFLVSFYNNEISEKSEIFDDQFSVERPDGSNFTLKIRSTKLEDSAMYFCASSGGVDQPQHFGDGTRLSIL.

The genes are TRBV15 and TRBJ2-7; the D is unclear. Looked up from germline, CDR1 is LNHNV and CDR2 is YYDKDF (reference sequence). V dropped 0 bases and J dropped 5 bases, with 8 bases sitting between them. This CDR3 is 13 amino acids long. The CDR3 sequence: CATSRDRAHEQYF. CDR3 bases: TGTGCCACCAGCAGAGATCGGGCTCACGAGCAGTACTTC.

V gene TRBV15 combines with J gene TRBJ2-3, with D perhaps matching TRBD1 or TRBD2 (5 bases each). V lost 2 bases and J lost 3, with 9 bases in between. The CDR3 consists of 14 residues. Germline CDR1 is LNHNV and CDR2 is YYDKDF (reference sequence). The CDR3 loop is CATSRRDHTDTQYF. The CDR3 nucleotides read TGTGCCACCAGCAGACGGGACCATACAGATACGCAGTATTTT.

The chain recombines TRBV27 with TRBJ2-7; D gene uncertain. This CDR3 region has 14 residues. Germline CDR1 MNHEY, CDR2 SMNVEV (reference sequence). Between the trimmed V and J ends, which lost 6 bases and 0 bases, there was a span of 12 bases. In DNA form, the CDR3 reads TGTGCCAGCAGACCCTTCACTGGCTCCTACGAGCAGTACTTC. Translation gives CASRPFTGSYEQYF.

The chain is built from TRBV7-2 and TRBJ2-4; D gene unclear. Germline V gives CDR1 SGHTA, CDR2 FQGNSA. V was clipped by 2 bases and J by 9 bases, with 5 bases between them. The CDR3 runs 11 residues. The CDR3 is CASSLRGIQYF. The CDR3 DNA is TGTGCCAGCAGCTTAAGAGGCATTCAGTACTTC.

The CDR3 loop is CASGLSNEQFF. The DNA of the CDR3 is TGTGCCAGCGGCCTTTCCAATGAGCAGTTCTTC. The chain recombines TRBV2 with TRBJ2-1, with D hard to call. This CDR3 has 11 amino acids. Germline CDR1 reads SNHLY; CDR2 reads FYNNEI. With 8 bases removed from V and 6 bases from J, the gap between germline ends came to 8 bases. The variable domain in full, completed from reference TRBV2 and TRBJ2-1, reads EPEVTQTPSHQVTQMGQEVILRCVPISNHLYFYWYRQILGQKVEFLVSFYNNEISEKSEIFDDQFSVERPDGSNFTLKIRSTKLEDSAMYFCASGLSNEQFFGPGTRLTVL.

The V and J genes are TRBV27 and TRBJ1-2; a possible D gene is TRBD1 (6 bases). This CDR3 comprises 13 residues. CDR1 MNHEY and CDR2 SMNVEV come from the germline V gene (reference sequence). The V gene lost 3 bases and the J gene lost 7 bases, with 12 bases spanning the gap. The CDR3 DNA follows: TGTGCCAGCAGTTTGGGGGGCGGGGTTGGCTACACCTTC. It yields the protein CASSLGGGVGYTF.

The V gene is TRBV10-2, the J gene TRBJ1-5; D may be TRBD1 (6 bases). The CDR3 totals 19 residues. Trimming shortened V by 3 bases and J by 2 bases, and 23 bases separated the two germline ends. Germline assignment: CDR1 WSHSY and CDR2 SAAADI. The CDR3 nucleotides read TGCGCCAGCAGTGAATCAGGGGCGCTAACGAAAATGGGCAATCAGCCCCAGCATTTT. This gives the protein CASSESGALTKMGNQPQHF.

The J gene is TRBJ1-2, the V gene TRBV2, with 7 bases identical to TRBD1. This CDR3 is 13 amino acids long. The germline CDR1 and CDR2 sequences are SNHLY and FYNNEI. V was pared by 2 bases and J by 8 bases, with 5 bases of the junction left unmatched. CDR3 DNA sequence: TGTGCCAGCAGTGAAACGACAGGGCGCGGCTACACCTTC. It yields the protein CASSETTGRGYTF.

CDR3 loop: CASSQSAQGALNEQFF. CDR3 nucleotides: TGCGCCAGCAGTCAATCAGCACAGGGGGCCCTCAATGAGCAGTTCTTC. The V gene is TRBV23-1, the J gene TRBJ2-1; 9 bases line up with TRBD1. TRBV23-1 is recorded as an ORF, its role being uncertain. CDR3 length: 16 residues. Unmatched junction bases numbered 6, after V lost 0 bases and J lost 6 bases.